Sequencing of this T cell receptor beta chain was carried out in a study of neurological immune-mediated disorders. Synthesis of cDNA used 5'RACE (with 10-nucleotide random UMIs). TCRdb re-called the 5' RACE reads through MiXCR, storing one row per CDR3 protein. The table records tens of thousands of distinct CDR3 sequences, more than 8% of them present only once. The CDR3 spans 15 residues. Germline-derived CDR1 and CDR2 are SGHTA and FQGNSA. Trimming took off 4 bases at V and 0 bases at J, with 13 bases between the two ends. This sample's time point: longitudinal time-point 1 (baseline). It was blood bank volunteers in Maryland, USA who made up the healthy controls. The unsorted libraries were made from 2 million PBMCs kept at -80 C. In this sample, this clonotype turned up many times.

V gene TRBV7-2 combines with J gene TRBJ2-7; no definite D call. Input material: PBMCs. The clonotype originates from a woman between 40 and 50 years old in good health. The chain's CDR3 is CASSSRRSSSYEQYF. The CDR3 DNA reads TGTGCCAGCAGCTCCCGTCGTTCGAGCTCCTACGAGCAGTACTTC.